Here is one T cell receptor beta chain with its context. The source of the sample is a study of blood T cell repertoires in COVID-19. Study at large: Acute and convalescent COVID-19 specimens originated in the United States, Italy and Spain. From T cells, B-cell-depleted T cells, or PBMCs came the material, which was cDNA or gDNA.

Study processing details: Estimates of nucleated cell counts were drawn from the amplification of reference gene primers. Assay used: immunoSEQ multiplex PCR; TCRdb lists only in-frame clones, some missing. D and trimming were read from the DNA, whereas the V and J calls and clone size are those reported in that table. The data show more than 100,000 clones, about four fifths seen once. Specimen: peripheral blood. The receptor's source is a woman older than 75 with acute or convalescent COVID-19.

This CDR3 is CASRASGNPGDTQYF. The CDR3, as DNA: TGCGCCAGCAGAGCTAGCGGGAACCCAGGAGATACGCAGTATTTT. This sequence joins TRBV10-2 and TRBJ2-3; 9 bases fit TRBD2. Trimming removed 6 bases from V and 5 bases from J; junction bases left unmatched: 9. This CDR3 region has 15 residues. CDR1 WSHSY and CDR2 SAAADI come from the germline V gene.